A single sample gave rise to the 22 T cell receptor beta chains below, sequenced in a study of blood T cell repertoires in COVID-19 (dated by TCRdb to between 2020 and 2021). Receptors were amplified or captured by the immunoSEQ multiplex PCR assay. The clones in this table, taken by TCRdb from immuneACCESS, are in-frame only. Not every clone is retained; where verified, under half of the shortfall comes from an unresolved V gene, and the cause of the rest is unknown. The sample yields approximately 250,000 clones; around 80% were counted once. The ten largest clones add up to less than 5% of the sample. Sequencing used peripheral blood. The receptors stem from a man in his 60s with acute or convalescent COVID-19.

Here the CDR3 DNA reads TGTGCCAGCAGCGAAAGACGGAGCTCTGGAAACACCATATATTTT. Translated, it gives CASSERRSSGNTIYF. The gene calls are TRBV3-1 (or the pseudogene TRBV3-2) and TRBJ1-3, with unresolved D. The CDR3 spans 15 residues. Deletions cut 5 bases from V and 0 bases from J, with 11 bases between. Germline V gene data show CDR1 as LGHDT and CDR2 as YNNKEL (reference sequence).

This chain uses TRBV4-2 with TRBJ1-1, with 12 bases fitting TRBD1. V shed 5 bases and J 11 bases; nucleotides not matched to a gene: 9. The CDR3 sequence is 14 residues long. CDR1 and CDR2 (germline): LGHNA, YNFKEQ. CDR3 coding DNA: TGTGCCAGCAGCGGTCCGGGACAGGGGGCGAGGGCTTTCTTT. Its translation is CASSGPGQGARAFF.

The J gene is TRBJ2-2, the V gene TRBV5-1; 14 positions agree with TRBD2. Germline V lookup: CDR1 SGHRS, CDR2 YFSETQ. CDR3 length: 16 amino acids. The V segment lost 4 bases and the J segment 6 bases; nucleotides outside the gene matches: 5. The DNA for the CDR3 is TGCGCCAGCAGCCCCTCGGGACTAGCGGGAGCCGGGGAGCTGTTTTTT. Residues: CASSPSGLAGAGELFF.

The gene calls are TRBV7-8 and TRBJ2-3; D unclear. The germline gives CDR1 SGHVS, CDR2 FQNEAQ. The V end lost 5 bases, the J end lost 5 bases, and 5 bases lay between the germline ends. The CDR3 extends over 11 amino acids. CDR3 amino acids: CASSLRDTQYF. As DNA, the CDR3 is TGTGCCAGCAGCCTTAGAGATACGCAGTATTTT.

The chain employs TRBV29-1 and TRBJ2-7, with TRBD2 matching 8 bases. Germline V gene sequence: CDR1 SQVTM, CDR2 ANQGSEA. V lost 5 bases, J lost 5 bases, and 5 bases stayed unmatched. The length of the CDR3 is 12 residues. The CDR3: CSVSGLVNEQYF. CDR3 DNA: TGCAGCGTTTCGGGACTAGTAAACGAGCAGTACTTC.

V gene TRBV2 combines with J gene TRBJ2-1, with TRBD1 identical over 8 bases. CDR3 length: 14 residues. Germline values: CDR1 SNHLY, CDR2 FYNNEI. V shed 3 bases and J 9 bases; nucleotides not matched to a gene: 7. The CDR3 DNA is TGTGCCAGCAGTGACGGTCAGGGGGCTCTTGAGCAGTTCTTC. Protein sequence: CASSDGQGALEQFF.

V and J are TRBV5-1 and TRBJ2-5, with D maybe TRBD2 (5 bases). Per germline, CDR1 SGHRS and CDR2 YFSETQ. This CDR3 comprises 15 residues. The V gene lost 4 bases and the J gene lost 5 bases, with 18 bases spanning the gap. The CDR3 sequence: CASSPLRGNRETQYF. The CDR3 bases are TGCGCCAGCAGCCCACTCCGGGGTAACCGGGAGACCCAGTACTTC. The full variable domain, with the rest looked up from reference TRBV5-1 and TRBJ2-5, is KAGVTQTPRYLIKTRGQQVTLSCSPISGHRSVSWYQQTPGQGLQFLFEYFSETQRNKGNFPGRFSGRQFSNSRSEMNVSTLELGDSALYLCASSPLRGNRETQYFGPGTRLLVL.

The CDR3 nucleotides are TGTGCTAGTGGTATCCACAGGAATTACAGCTCCTATAATTCACCCCTCCACTTT. It yields the protein CASGIHRNYSSYNSPLHF. The rearrangement joins TRBV12-5 to TRBJ1-6, with a tentative D call TRBD1 (5 bases). Trimming left V 5 bases short and J 0 bases short, with 17 bases between. The germline V gene encodes CDR1 LGHNT and CDR2 FRNRAP. This CDR3 has 18 amino acids.

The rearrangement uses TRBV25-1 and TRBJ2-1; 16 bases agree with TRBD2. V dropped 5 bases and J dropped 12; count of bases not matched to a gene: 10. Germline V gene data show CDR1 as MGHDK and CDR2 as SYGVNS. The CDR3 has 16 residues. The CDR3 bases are TGTGCCAGCAGTCCACCGGGGACTAGCGGGAGGGCCGCGCAGTTCTTC. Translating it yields CASSPPGTSGRAAQFF.

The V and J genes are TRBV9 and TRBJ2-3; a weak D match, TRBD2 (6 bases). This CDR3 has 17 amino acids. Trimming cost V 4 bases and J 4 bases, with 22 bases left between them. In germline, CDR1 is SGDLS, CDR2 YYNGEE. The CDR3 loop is CASSKEGWDLAADTQYF. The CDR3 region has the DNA TGTGCCAGCAGCAAAGAAGGGTGGGACTTGGCCGCAGATACGCAGTATTTT.

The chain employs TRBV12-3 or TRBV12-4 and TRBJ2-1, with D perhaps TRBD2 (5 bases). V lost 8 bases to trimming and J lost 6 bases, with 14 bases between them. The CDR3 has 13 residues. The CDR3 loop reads CASLKTGSNEQFF. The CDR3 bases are TGTGCCAGCCTCAAAACGGGGAGCAATGAGCAGTTCTTC.

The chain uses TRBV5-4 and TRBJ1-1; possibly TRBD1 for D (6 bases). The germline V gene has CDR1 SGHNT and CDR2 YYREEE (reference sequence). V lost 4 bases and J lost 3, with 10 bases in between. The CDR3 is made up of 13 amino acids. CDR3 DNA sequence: TGTGCCAGCAGCCCCGAGGGGGACACTGAAGCTTTCTTT. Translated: CASSPEGDTEAFF.

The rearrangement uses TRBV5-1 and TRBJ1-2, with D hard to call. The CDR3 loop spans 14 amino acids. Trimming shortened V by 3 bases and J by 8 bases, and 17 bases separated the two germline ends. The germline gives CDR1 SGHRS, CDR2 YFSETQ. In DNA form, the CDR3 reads TGCGCCAGCAGCTCCGCTTCTGGAACAGAAGGCTACACCTTC. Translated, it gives CASSSASGTEGYTF.

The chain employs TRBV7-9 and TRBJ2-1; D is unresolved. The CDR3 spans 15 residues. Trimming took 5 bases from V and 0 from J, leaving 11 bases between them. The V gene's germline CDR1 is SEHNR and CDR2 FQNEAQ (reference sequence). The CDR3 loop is CASSAFESSYNEQFF. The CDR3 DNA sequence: TGTGCCAGCAGCGCTTTTGAGAGCTCCTACAATGAGCAGTTCTTC.

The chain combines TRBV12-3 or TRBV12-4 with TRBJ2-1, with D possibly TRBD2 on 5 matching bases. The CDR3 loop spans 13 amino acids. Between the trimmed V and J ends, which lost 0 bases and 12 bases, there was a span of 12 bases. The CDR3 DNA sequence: TGTGCCAGCAGTTTAGCGAGGGAAGATGGGCAGTTCTTC. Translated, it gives CASSLAREDGQFF.

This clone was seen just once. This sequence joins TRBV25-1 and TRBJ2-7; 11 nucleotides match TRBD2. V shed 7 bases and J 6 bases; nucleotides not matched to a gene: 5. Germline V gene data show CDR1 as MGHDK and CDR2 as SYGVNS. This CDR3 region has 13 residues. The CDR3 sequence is CASMGLAVLEQYF. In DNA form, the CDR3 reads TGTGCCAGCATGGGACTAGCGGTCCTCGAGCAGTACTTC.

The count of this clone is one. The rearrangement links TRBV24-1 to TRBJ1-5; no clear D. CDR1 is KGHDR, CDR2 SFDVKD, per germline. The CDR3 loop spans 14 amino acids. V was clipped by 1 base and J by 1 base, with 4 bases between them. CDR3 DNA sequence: TGTGCCACCAGTGATTTTAGCAGCAATCAGCCCCAGCATTTT. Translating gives CATSDFSSNQPQHF.

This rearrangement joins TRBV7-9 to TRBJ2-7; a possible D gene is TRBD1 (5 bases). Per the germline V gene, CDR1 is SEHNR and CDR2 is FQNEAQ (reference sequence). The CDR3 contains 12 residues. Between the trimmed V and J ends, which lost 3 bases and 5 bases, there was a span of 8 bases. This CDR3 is CASSFAGNEQYF. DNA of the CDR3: TGTGCCAGCAGCTTTGCAGGGAACGAGCAGTACTTC. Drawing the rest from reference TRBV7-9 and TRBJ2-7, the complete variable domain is DTGVSQNPRHKITKRGQNVTFRCDPISEHNRLYWYRQTLGQGPEFLTYFQNEAQLEKSRLLSDRFSAERPKGSFSTLEIQRTEQGDSAMYLCASSFAGNEQYFGPGTRLTVT.

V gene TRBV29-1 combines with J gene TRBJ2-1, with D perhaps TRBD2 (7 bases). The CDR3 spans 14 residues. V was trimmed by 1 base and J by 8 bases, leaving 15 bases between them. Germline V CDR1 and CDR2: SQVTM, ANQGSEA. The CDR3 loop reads CSVEGGGGLDEQFF. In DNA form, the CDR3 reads TGCAGCGTTGAAGGAGGGGGGGGACTTGATGAGCAGTTCTTC.

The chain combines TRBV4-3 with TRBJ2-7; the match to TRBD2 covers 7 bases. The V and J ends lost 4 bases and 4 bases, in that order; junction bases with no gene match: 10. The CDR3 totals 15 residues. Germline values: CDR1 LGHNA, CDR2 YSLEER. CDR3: CASSLGLVGFYEQYF. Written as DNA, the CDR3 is TGCGCCAGCAGCCTAGGACTAGTAGGCTTTTACGAGCAGTACTTC.

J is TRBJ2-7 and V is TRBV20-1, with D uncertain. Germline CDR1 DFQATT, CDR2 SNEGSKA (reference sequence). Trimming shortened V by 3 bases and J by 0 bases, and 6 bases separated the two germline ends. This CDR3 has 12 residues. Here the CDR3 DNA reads TGCAGTGCTAGTGTCAGCTCCTACGAGCAGTACTTC. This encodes CSASVSSYEQYF.

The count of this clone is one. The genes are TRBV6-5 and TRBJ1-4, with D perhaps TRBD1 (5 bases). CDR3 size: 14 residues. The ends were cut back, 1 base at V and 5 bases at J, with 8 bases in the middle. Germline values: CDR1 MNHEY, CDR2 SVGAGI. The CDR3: CASSYLAGNEKLFF. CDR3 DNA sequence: TGTGCCAGCAGTTACTTGGCAGGGAATGAAAAACTGTTTTTT.